Detailed here is one T cell receptor (beta chain). This clone is assessed as medium-sized (0.01 to 0.1%). The target of this receptor is not known. Per-nucleotide qualities are absent, and no much larger clonotype sits a single base away. Libraries were prepared through PCR. The listed sequencing device is Illumina HiSeq 4000. High-throughput sequencing was used to profile the TCR beta-chain CDR3 region of every patient. The study's processing was this. CDR3 differences across clinicopathological groups were used to build a classifier for discriminating distant-metastatic papillary thyroid cancer patients. The Shannon index was used to assess repertoire diversity, and the Morisita-Horn index was used to assess tumor-blood repertoire similarity. TCRdb's own reprocessing of the public reads used fastp at Q25 and MiXCR and kept productive beta chains. The V and J calls and clone size are TCRdb's, not the authors'. In all, the sample holds around 20,000 clones, and roughly 15% of those were seen once. The top ten clones comprise 13% to 15% of the sample.

No treatment had been received by any patient before thyroid surgery. Using T-cell receptor beta sequencing, the study looked back at clinical samples from patients collected from the early 2010s to the late 2010s. This sample stems from a study of metastatic and nonmetastatic thyroid tumors (dated by TCRdb to about 2020). About the study as a whole: Repertoires from peripheral blood and from tumor or nodule tissue samples of malignant and benign thyroid patients were compared.

The paper's findings and limits, for the study overall: TCR beta diversity was reported as significantly higher in malignant tumors than in benign nodules, in both blood and tumor samples.

Source material: tumor tissue. This receptor was obtained from a female donor with papillary thyroid cancer or a benign thyroid nodule (not recorded which). Some clones in this sample may be carry-over from other donors' samples.

Here the CDR3 is given as CASSPDRDGYTF. The nucleotide sequence reads TGTGCCAGCAGCCCTGACAGGGACGGCTACACCTTC. The rearranged chain carries TRBV7-9 and TRBJ1-2, and TRBD1 aligns with 7 junction nucleotides. Here V drops 5 bases and J drops 8 bases, and the junction holds 5 bases not matched to any gene. Looking up the germline V gene (reference sequence) yields CDR1 SEHNR and CDR2 FQNEAQ. The CDR3 contains 12 residues, cysteine and phenylalanine counted. The entry retains the CDR3 DNA only, 36 bases that are in frame from base 1.